The 8 T cell receptor beta chains below come from one sample, sequenced in a study of molecular identifiers for immune sequencing clone quantification. TCRdb itself ran the PCR reads through MiXCR, one entry per CDR3 protein. Among just under 650,000 distinct CDR3 sequences, about 20% were seen once, and the ten largest hold 0.85%. Sample: naive CD8+ T cells from blood, with Jurkat cell RNA spiked in. As to subset: FACS-sorted CD8+CD4-CCR7+CD45RA+ naive T cells. The receptors originated from a human donor in good health. Some libraries in this study had Jurkat cell RNA spiked in.

At least ten counts were recorded for this clonotype. The genes are TRBV14 and TRBJ2-5, with a possible D match to TRBD1 (5 bases). V lost 1 base and J 0 bases, leaving 9 bases between the germline ends. Germline V lookup: CDR1 SGHDN, CDR2 FVKESK. The CDR3 extends over 15 amino acids. This CDR3 is CASSQARQYQETQYF. CDR3 in DNA: TGTGCCAGCAGCCAAGCCAGACAGTACCAAGAGACCCAGTACTTC.

This clonotype was recorded at least ten times. This sequence joins TRBV2 and TRBJ1-2; D not resolved. The CDR3 runs 12 residues. The germline V gene encodes CDR1 SNHLY and CDR2 FYNNEI. The V gene lost 3 bases and the J gene lost 2 bases, with 4 bases spanning the gap. CDR3 amino acids: CASSEDNYGYTF. The CDR3 DNA is TGTGCCAGCAGTGAGGACAACTATGGCTACACCTTC.

This clonotype showed up many times. The chain has TRBV18 and TRBJ1-5, with D possibly being TRBD1 (6 bases). V lost 4 bases to trimming and J lost 1 base, with 14 bases between them. The CDR3 consists of 16 residues. Germline V CDR1 and CDR2: KGHSH, LQKENI. In DNA form, the CDR3 reads TGTGCCAGCTCACGAGGGGCGCAGGGGAGCAATCAGCCCCAGCATTTT. Protein product: CASSRGAQGSNQPQHF.

At least ten counts were recorded for this clonotype. The chain combines TRBV20-1 with TRBJ1-2; no clear D gene. Germline V gene lookup returns CDR1 DFQATT and CDR2 SNEGSKA (reference sequence). CDR3 length: 15 residues. CDR3 residues: CSLRSRYRDYYGYTF. CDR3 in DNA: TGCAGCCTAAGGTCTAGGTACCGAGATTACTATGGCTACACCTTC.

About this clonotype itself: A much more abundant neighbour one base away suggests this may be a read error. Written as DNA, the CDR3 is TGCAGTGCAAGGGAGGTCTACACCGGGGGGCTGTTTTTT. Protein sequence: CSAREVYTGGLFF. The V gene is TRBV20-1, the J gene TRBJ2-2; D is perhaps TRBD2 (6 bases). Per the germline V gene, CDR1 is DFQATT and CDR2 is SNEGSKA (reference sequence). The CDR3 runs to 13 residues.

This clonotype was recorded many times. In nucleotides, the CDR3 is TGTGCCACCTGGAAGGGGGCCGGTAATTCACCCCTCCACTTT. Encoded protein: CATWKGAGNSPLHF. The chain is built from TRBV28 and TRBJ1-6; TRBD1 matches 7 bases. V dropped 10 bases and J dropped 6; count of bases not matched to a gene: 9. From germline, CDR1 is MDHEN and CDR2 SYDVKM. This CDR3 spans 14 amino acids.

Note on this clonotype: Just one base apart from a much larger clone, this may be a read error. The CDR3 reads CASSYGANTGELFF. CDR3 DNA sequence: TGTGCCAGCAGTTACGGGGCGAACACCGGGGAGCTGTTTTTT. This chain connects TRBV6-5 to TRBJ2-2, with D unresolved. CDR3 size: 14 residues. Germline V lookup: CDR1 MNHEY, CDR2 SVGAGI. Trimming removed 2 bases at V and 0 bases at J, with 4 bases between.

This clonotype was seen only a few times. V gene TRBV4-1 combines with J gene TRBJ2-1; 8 bases match TRBD1. The junction had 12 bases not matched to a gene; V was cut back by 1 base and J by 7 bases. Germline-derived CDR1 and CDR2 are MGHRA and YSYEKL. This CDR3 has 17 residues. The CDR3 is CASSQAGSGQGVNEQFF. CDR3 DNA sequence: TGCGCCAGCAGCCAAGCCGGAAGCGGACAGGGCGTGAATGAGCAGTTCTTC.